The 20 T cell receptor beta chains given below trace back to one sample, sequenced in a study of T cell repertoires in cytomegalovirus infection (dated by TCRdb to about 2019). The instrument given in TCRdb is Illumina HiSeq 1500. The public reads were run again by TCRdb, first through fastp at Q25 and then through MiXCR, and only productive beta chains were kept. Each CDR3 protein appears once, grouped with its most common genes and DNA. This sample holds about 530,000 distinct CDR3 sequences; about 25% were observed only once. Approximately 13% of the sample comes from the top ten. Specimen: PBMCs. All receptors come from a human donor in good health (CMV status not recorded). Some clones in this sample may be carry-over from other donors' samples.

This clonotype turned up a few times. V is TRBV24-1 and J is TRBJ2-3; D may be TRBD1 or TRBD2 (5 bases each). The ends were cut back, 5 bases at V and 6 bases at J, with 23 bases in the middle. The CDR3 has 17 amino acids. From germline, CDR1 is KGHDR and CDR2 SFDVKD. DNA for the CDR3: TGTGCCACCAGTGCCCCCGGGCGAGGGGTTCGCCCGGATACGCAGTATTTT. It encodes CATSAPGRGVRPDTQYF.

In nucleotides, the CDR3 is TGTGCCAGCTCACCAGGAGACACCGGGGAGCTGTTTTTT. Protein sequence: CASSPGDTGELFF. The rearrangement uses TRBV18 and TRBJ2-2; D is uncertain. Trimming cost V 2 bases and J 3 bases, with 4 bases left between them. Germline values: CDR1 KGHSH, CDR2 LQKENI. The CDR3 extends over 13 amino acids.

This CDR3 is CASSSFPGELFF. The CDR3 nucleotides read TGCGCCAGCAGTAGTTTTCCCGGGGAGCTGTTTTTT. V is TRBV10-2 and J is TRBJ2-2; D ambiguous. With 5 bases removed from V and 6 bases from J, the gap between germline ends came to 7 bases. The CDR3 length is 12 residues. Germline CDR1 reads WSHSY; CDR2 reads SAAADI.

This clonotype has at least ten counts. The rearrangement uses TRBV6-1 and TRBJ2-7; TRBD1 agrees at 8 bases. V shed 2 bases and J 2 bases; nucleotides not matched to a gene: 5. The V gene's germline CDR1 is MNHNS and CDR2 SASEGT. The CDR3 totals 15 residues. The CDR3, as DNA: TGTGCCAGCAGTGAACTATGGACAGGGACCTACGAGCAGTACGTC. Its protein is CASSELWTGTYEQYV.

This chain connects TRBV15 to TRBJ2-6; TRBD1 is a possible D gene (5 bases). The CDR3 has 15 residues. V was clipped by 5 bases and J by 4 bases, with 12 bases between them. Germline V gene data show CDR1 as LNHNV and CDR2 as YYDKDF (reference sequence). In nucleotides, the CDR3 is TGTGCCACCAGCTCGGTGGGGCCCGGGGCCAACGTCCTGACTTTC. Translating gives CATSSVGPGANVLTF.

This clonotype came up a few times. The V call is TRBV20-1, the J call TRBJ2-1, with 7 bases identical to TRBD2. Germline assignment: CDR1 DFQATT and CDR2 SNEGSKA (reference sequence). Trimming cost V 0 bases and J 0 bases; bases outside gene matches: 14. The CDR3 consists of 19 residues. The CDR3 coding sequence is TGCAGTGCTAGAGATTTAGGGCGGGAGCCTATAAGCTCCTACAATGAGCAGTTCTTC. It translates to CSARDLGREPISSYNEQFF.

This clonotype was recorded at least ten times. This chain joins TRBV12-3 or TRBV12-4 and TRBJ1-5; a weak D match, TRBD1 (6 bases). V was shortened by 2 bases and J by 4 bases, with 9 bases between the two germline ends. The CDR3 has 14 residues. The CDR3 loop is CASSLQGNNQPQHF. For the CDR3, the DNA is TGTGCCAGCAGTTTACAGGGGAATAATCAGCCCCAGCATTTT.

The chain carries TRBV24-1 and TRBJ2-3; D unclear. The CDR3 runs 16 residues. V lost 5 bases and J lost 6, with 20 bases in between. CDR1 is KGHDR, CDR2 SFDVKD, per germline. CDR3 sequence reads: CATSVASGRGSDTQYF. CDR3 DNA sequence: TGTGCCACCAGTGTGGCTTCGGGCCGAGGCTCCGATACGCAGTATTTT.

The V gene is TRBV27, the J gene TRBJ2-7, with 8 bases that match TRBD2. Germline CDR1 is MNHEY and CDR2 is SMNVEV (reference sequence). This CDR3 comprises 14 residues. V lost 6 bases and J lost 5; bases outside the gene matches: 9. Here the CDR3 reads CASSPGTRIHEQYF. The CDR3 DNA reads as TGTGCCAGCAGCCCCGGGACTAGAATACACGAGCAGTACTTC.

This clonotype was seen only a few times. The chain links TRBV12-3 or TRBV12-4 to TRBJ1-1, with a possible D match to TRBD1 (5 bases). The CDR3 consists of 14 residues. Trimming removed 6 bases from V and 1 base from J, with 12 bases in between. CDR3 in DNA: TGTGCCAGCAGGCAGGGTGACGAGAACACTGAAGCTTTCTTT. Translation gives CASRQGDENTEAFF.

V gene TRBV6-1 combines with J gene TRBJ1-2; TRBD1 is a possible D gene (5 bases). This CDR3 has 12 residues. Trimming shortened V by 11 bases and J by 7 bases, and 17 bases separated the two germline ends. Germline-derived CDR1 and CDR2 are MNHNS and SASEGT. The CDR3: CAAREGLSGYTF. CDR3 DNA: TGTGCCGCACGTGAGGGGCTCTCTGGCTACACCTTC.

The CDR3 sequence: CASSPQGGKSPLHF. The CDR3 DNA reads TGCGCCAGCAGCCCACAGGGTGGGAAATCACCCCTCCACTTT. The rearrangement links TRBV5-1 to TRBJ1-6, with a possible D match to TRBD1 (6 bases). The germline V gene encodes CDR1 SGHRS and CDR2 YFSETQ. Between the trimmed V and J ends, which lost 4 bases and 10 bases, there was a span of 15 bases. This CDR3 spans 14 amino acids.

This clonotype was observed many times. The chain combines TRBV7-6 with TRBJ2-3; D gene unclear. CDR3 size: 14 residues. The germline gives CDR1 SGHVS, CDR2 FNYEAQ. Trimming removed 5 bases at V and 0 bases at J, with 9 bases between. The CDR3 protein is CASSLMDSTDTQYF. In DNA, the CDR3 is TGTGCCAGCAGCCTCATGGACAGCACAGATACGCAGTATTTT.

This clonotype was seen repeatedly, ten times or more. The chain combines TRBV7-2 with TRBJ2-4, with D tentatively TRBD1 (5 bases). V was pared by 2 bases and J by 8 bases, with 7 bases between. This CDR3 contains 12 residues. The V gene's germline CDR1 is SGHTA and CDR2 FQGNSA. The DNA of the CDR3 is TGTGCCAGCAGCTTACCACAGGACATTCAGTACTTC. It specifies CASSLPQDIQYF.

The CDR3: CASSLGARQETQYF. In DNA form, the CDR3 reads TGCGCCAGCAGCTTGGGAGCCAGACAAGAGACCCAGTACTTC. The chain carries TRBV5-1 and TRBJ2-5, with D hard to call. The germline V and J ends were trimmed by 0 bases and 2 bases, with 8 bases remaining between them. The CDR3 has 14 amino acids. CDR1 SGHRS and CDR2 YFSETQ come from the germline V gene.

The CDR3 DNA sequence: TGTGCCAGTAGTATGGGTGACTCCTATGGCTACACCTTC. Translated: CASSMGDSYGYTF. V usage is TRBV19 and J usage is TRBJ1-2; no reliable D call. CDR1 and CDR2 (germline): LNHDA, SQIVND (reference sequence). This CDR3 is built from 13 residues. The V and J ends lost 3 bases and 4 bases respectively, with 9 bases between them. The variable domain in full, with the rest retrieved from reference TRBV19 and TRBJ1-2, is DGGITQSPKYLFRKEGQNVTLSCEQNLNHDAMYWYRQDPGQGLRLIYYSQIVNDFQKGDIAEGYSVSREKKESFPLTVTSAQKNPTAFYLCASSMGDSYGYTFGSGTRLTVV.

This clonotype has ten or more counts. The gene calls are TRBV7-2 and TRBJ2-6; a weak D match, TRBD1 (5 bases). Trimming cost V 4 bases and J 2 bases, with 9 bases left between them. The germline gives CDR1 SGHTA, CDR2 FQGNSA. This CDR3 contains 15 residues. The chain's CDR3 is CASSSSTAGANVLTF. The CDR3 nucleotides are TGTGCCAGCAGCTCGTCGACAGCTGGGGCCAACGTCCTGACTTTC.

This chain connects TRBV4-3 to TRBJ2-3; D call uncertain. V was cut by 1 base and J by 4 bases, with 15 bases left in between. CDR1 is LGHNA and CDR2 is YSLEER in the germline V gene. CDR3 size: 16 residues. For the CDR3, the DNA is TGCGCCAGCAGCCAAGCGGCTTTTACTGGGCCAGATACGCAGTATTTT. It yields the protein CASSQAAFTGPDTQYF.

The CDR3 coding sequence is TGTGCCAGCAGTTACGGGAGGACAGGGGGGATCTCCTACGAGCAGTACGTC. Its translation: CASSYGRTGGISYEQYV. V usage is TRBV6-6 and J usage is TRBJ2-7, with TRBD1 matching 10 bases. Germline V gene data show CDR1 as MNHNY and CDR2 as SVGAGI (reference sequence). V lost 2 bases to trimming and J lost 0 bases; unmatched junction nucleotides: 7. The CDR3 has 17 residues.

V usage is TRBV14 and J usage is TRBJ2-1; 7 nucleotides match TRBD2. CDR1 and CDR2 (germline): SGHDN, FVKESK. CDR3 size: 14 residues. V lost 2 bases to trimming and J lost 5 bases; unmatched junction nucleotides: 3. The CDR3: CASSQRLADNEQFF. The DNA for the CDR3 is TGTGCCAGCAGCCAACGGCTAGCGGACAATGAGCAGTTCTTC.